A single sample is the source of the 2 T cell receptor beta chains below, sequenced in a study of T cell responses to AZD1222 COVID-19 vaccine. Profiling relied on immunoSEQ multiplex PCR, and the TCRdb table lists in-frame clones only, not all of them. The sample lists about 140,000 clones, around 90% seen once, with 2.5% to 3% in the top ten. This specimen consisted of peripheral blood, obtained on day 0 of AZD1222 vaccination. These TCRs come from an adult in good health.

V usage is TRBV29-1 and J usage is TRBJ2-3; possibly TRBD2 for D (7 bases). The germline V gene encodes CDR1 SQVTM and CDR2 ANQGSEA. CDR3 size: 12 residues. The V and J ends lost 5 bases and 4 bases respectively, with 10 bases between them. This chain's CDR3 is CSVLGGADTQYF. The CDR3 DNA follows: TGCAGCGTTTTAGGGGGGGCAGATACGCAGTATTTT.

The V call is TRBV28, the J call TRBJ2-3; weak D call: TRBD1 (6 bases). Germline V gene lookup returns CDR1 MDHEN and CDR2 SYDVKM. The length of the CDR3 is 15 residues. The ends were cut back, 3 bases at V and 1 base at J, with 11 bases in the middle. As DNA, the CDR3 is TGTGCCAGCAGTTTCCGGACAGAGGGCACAGATACGCAGTATTTT. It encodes CASSFRTEGTDTQYF.